The rows below give T cell receptor beta chains drawn from one sample of a study of shared clonotypes between healthy human individuals. TCRdb keeps only in-frame clones here, not all; method: immunoSEQ multiplex PCR. The data show around 340,000 clones, with around 70% seen just once and 8.5% to 12% held by the top ten. Sequenced material: memory CD4+ T cells sorted from blood. The receptor source for this set is a young man in good health. Both conserved end residues are part of each CDR3. A D gene is named only where the DNA matches it firmly. Rows may omit the clone size; those that give it use once, few, many or a size class.

CDR3aa	CDR3nt	d_gene	v_gene	abundance	j_gene
CASAAGTSVHEQYF	TGTGCCAGCGCCGCCGGGACTTCGGTGCACGAGCAGTACTTC	-	TRBV18	-	TRBJ2-7
CASSSVVGFYEQYF	TGTGCCAGCAGCTCGGTCGTGGGCTTCTACGAGCAGTACTTC	-	TRBV28	once	TRBJ2-7
CSVDAGVREQFF	TGCAGCGTTGACGCGGGGGTGAGGGAGCAGTTCTTC	TRBD2	TRBV29-1	few	TRBJ2-1
CASSEEVETTSVNEQFF	TGTGCCAGCAGTGAGGAGGTGGAGACGACTAGCGTCAATGAGCAGTTCTTC	TRBD2	TRBV25-1	-	TRBJ2-1
CASSLDWSGMDTQYF	TGTGCCAGCAGCTTAGACTGGAGCGGGATGGATACGCAGTATTTT	TRBD2	TRBV11-3	-	TRBJ2-3
CASSPGEGRGYGYTF	TGTGCCAGCAGCCCGGGTGAGGGCAGGGGATATGGCTACACCTTC	-	TRBV5-6	-	TRBJ1-2
CASSQEGTANTDTQYF	TGTGCCAGCAGCCAGGAAGGGACAGCGAACACAGATACGCAGTATTTT	TRBD1	TRBV4-2	few	TRBJ2-3
CASSYGGGLPPYEQYF	TGTGCCAGCAGTTACGGGGGGGGACTCCCACCCTACGAGCAGTACTTC	TRBD2	TRBV6-5	-	TRBJ2-7
CASSFPQRRGNEQFF	TGTGCCAGCAGCTTTCCGCAAAGAAGGGGAAATGAGCAGTTCTTC	-	TRBV5-4	-	TRBJ2-1
CASSQDSFAEAFF	TGTGCCAGCAGCCAAGATAGTTTCGCTGAAGCTTTCTTT	-	TRBV14	-	TRBJ1-1
CASTPQAVLKGEQYF	TGTGCCAGCACCCCCCAGGCAGTCCTCAAAGGGGAGCAGTACTTC	-	TRBV7-9	-	TRBJ2-7
CASSITGTTEETQYF	TGTGCCAGTAGTATAACCGGGACAACCGAAGAGACCCAGTACTTC	-	TRBV19	once	TRBJ2-5
CASSQQTGAGYTF	TGTGCCAGCAGCCAACAGACCGGGGCCGGCTACACCTTC	-	TRBV14	-	TRBJ1-2
CAGTDLGPAGYTF	TGTGCCGGGACGGATCTTGGTCCTGCTGGCTACACCTTC	-	TRBV30	once	TRBJ1-2
CASSLAGSGANVLTF	TGTGCCAGCAGCTTAGCAGGCTCTGGGGCCAACGTCCTGACTTTC	-	TRBV7-6	-	TRBJ2-6
CASSPNRGAMYEQYF	TGTGCCAGCAGCCCAAATCGGGGGGCTATGTACGAGCAGTACTTC	-	TRBV9	-	TRBJ2-7
CASRAATELINEQFF	TGTGCCAGCAGGGCGGCTACAGAGTTGATCAATGAGCAGTTCTTC	-	TRBV28	-	TRBJ2-1
CASSDTGTRLVPYGYTF	TGTGCCAGCAGTGATACCGGGACAAGGCTAGTTCCCTATGGCTACACCTTC	-	TRBV6-1	few	TRBJ1-2
CASRKGSSYEQYF	TGTGCCAGCAGAAAAGGGAGTTCCTACGAGCAGTACTTC	-	TRBV7-9	-	TRBJ2-7
CASSSTGFGNTIYF	TGCGCCAGCAGCTCGACAGGGTTTGGAAACACCATATATTTT	TRBD1	TRBV5-1	-	TRBJ1-3
CASSLLGTDTQYF	TGTGCCAGCAGCCTTCTGGGCACAGATACGCAGTATTTT	-	TRBV14	once	TRBJ2-3
CASITDRVDNQPQHF	TGCGCCAGCATTACGGACCGAGTTGATAATCAGCCCCAGCATTTT	-	TRBV10-1	-	TRBJ1-5
CASSFTEPGQGVWYTEAFF	TGTGCCAGCAGCTTTACCGAACCGGGACAGGGGGTTTGGTACACTGAAGCTTTCTTT	TRBD1	TRBV11-2	many	TRBJ1-1
CAISEGRGGTNEKLFF	TGTGCCATCAGTGAGGGCAGGGGAGGAACTAATGAAAAACTGTTTTTT	-	TRBV10-3	-	TRBJ1-4
CASSHTYNEQFF	TGTGCCAGCAGCCATACATACAATGAGCAGTTCTTC	-	TRBV11-3	few	TRBJ2-1
CSVLSGGETQYF	TGCAGCGTGCTCAGCGGTGGGGAGACCCAGTACTTC	-	TRBV29-1	-	TRBJ2-5
CASSWGTAGNTIYF	TGTGCCAGCAGCTGGGGGACGGCTGGAAACACCATATATTTT	-	TRBV5-6	few	TRBJ1-3
CASSPASGRFQETQYF	TGTGCCAGCTCACCAGCTAGCGGGAGATTTCAAGAGACCCAGTACTTC	TRBD2	TRBV18	once	TRBJ2-5
CASSPNQETQYF	TGTGCCAGCTCACCTAATCAAGAGACCCAGTACTTC	-	TRBV18	-	TRBJ2-5
CASGTEETQYF	TGTGCCAGCGGGACAGAAGAGACCCAGTACTTC	TRBD1	TRBV7-8	-	TRBJ2-5
CASSRPGQGAYTQYF	TGTGCCAGCAGCCGACCGGGACAGGGGGCTTATACGCAGTATTTT	TRBD1	TRBV14	-	TRBJ2-3
CASSRPGLNTGELFF	TGCGCCAGCAGCCGACCGGGACTGAACACCGGGGAGCTGTTTTTT	-	TRBV10-2	-	TRBJ2-2
CASSPRTGRNNQPQHF	TGTGCCAGTAGTCCCCGGACAGGGAGGAACAATCAGCCCCAGCATTTT	TRBD1	TRBV19	-	TRBJ1-5
CASSFRREAFF	TGTGCCAGCAGTTTTCGGAGGGAGGCTTTCTTT	-	TRBV28	-	TRBJ1-1
CASSLSSRTDTQYF	TGTGCCAGCAGCCTGAGTAGCCGCACAGATACGCAGTATTTT	-	TRBV5-4	-	TRBJ2-3
CASSPGGAGGETQYF	TGTGCCAGCAGTCCCGGGGGAGCGGGGGGAGAGACCCAGTACTTC	TRBD2	TRBV6-1	-	TRBJ2-5
CASWREKLFF	TGTGCCAGCTGGCGTGAAAAACTGTTTTTT	-	TRBV28	once	TRBJ1-4
CASSWKVGTGWASQETQYF	TGTGCCAGCAGCTGGAAGGTGGGAACTGGGTGGGCTTCCCAAGAGACCCAGTACTTC	-	TRBV5-4	-	TRBJ2-5
CASSETETGNQPQHF	TGTGCCAGCAGTGAAACTGAGACAGGAAATCAGCCCCAGCATTTT	-	TRBV2	-	TRBJ1-5
CASSLDETQYF	TGTGCCAGCAGCTTGGACGAGACCCAGTACTTC	-	TRBV5-4	once	TRBJ2-5
CASSIRQGLNTGELFF	TGTGCCAGCAGCATAAGACAGGGACTGAACACCGGGGAGCTGTTTTTT	-	TRBV7-3	once	TRBJ2-2
CASSPGSSDSEQFF	TGTGCCAGCTCCCCTGGGAGTTCGGACTCTGAGCAGTTCTTC	-	TRBV5-4	few	TRBJ2-1